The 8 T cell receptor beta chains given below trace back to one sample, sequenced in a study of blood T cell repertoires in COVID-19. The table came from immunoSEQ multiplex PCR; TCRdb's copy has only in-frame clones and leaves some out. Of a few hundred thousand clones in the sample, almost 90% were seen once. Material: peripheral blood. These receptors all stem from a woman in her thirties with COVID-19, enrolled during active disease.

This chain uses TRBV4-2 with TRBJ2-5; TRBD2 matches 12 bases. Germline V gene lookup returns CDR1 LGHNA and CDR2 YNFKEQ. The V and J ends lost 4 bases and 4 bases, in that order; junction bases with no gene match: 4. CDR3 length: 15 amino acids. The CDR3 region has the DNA TGTGCCAGCAGCCCCGGGACTAGCGGGCTAGAGACCCAGTACTTC. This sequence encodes CASSPGTSGLETQYF.

CDR3 sequence: CASRKPGQGINEQYF. Here the CDR3 DNA reads TGTGCCAGCAGGAAACCGGGACAGGGTATAAACGAGCAGTACTTC. The chain is built from TRBV27 and TRBJ2-7, with 9 bases matching TRBD1. Germline V CDR1 and CDR2: MNHEY, SMNVEV (reference sequence). J gave up 5 bases and V 6 bases, and 11 bases lay outside the gene matches. The CDR3 length is 15 residues.

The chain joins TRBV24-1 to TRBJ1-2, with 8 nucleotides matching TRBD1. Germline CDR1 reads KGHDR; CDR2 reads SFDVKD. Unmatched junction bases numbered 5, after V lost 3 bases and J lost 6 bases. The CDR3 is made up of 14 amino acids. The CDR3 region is CATSDGQGHDGYTF. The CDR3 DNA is TGTGCCACCAGTGATGGACAGGGTCATGATGGCTACACCTTC.

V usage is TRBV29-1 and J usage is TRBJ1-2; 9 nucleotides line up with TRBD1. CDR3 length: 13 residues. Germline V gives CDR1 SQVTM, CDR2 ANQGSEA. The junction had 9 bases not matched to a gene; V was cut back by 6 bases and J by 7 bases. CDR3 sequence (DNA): TGCAGCGTACAACCGACAGGGGGTAGTGGCTACACCTTC. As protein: CSVQPTGGSGYTF.

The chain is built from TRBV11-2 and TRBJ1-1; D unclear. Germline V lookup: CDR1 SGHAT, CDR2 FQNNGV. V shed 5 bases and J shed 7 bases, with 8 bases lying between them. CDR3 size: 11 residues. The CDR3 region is CASSIVGEAFF. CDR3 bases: TGTGCCAGCAGCATTGTCGGTGAAGCTTTCTTT.

CDR3 in DNA: TGTGCCTGGAGTATACAGGGGGCGAAGGGAAACACCATATATTTT. Encoded protein: CAWSIQGAKGNTIYF. J is TRBJ1-3 and V is TRBV30; 9 bases match TRBD1. J lost 4 bases, V lost 2 bases, and 6 bases had no gene match. Germline V gene lookup returns CDR1 GTSNPN and CDR2 SVGIG (reference sequence). There are 15 residues in the CDR3.

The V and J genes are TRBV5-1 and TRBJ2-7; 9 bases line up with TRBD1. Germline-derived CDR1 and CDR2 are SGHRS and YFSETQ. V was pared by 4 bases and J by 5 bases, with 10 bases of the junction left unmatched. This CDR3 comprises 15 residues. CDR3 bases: TGCGCCAGCAGCCTCGCGGGACAGGGCACCCACGAGCAGTACTTC. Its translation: CASSLAGQGTHEQYF.

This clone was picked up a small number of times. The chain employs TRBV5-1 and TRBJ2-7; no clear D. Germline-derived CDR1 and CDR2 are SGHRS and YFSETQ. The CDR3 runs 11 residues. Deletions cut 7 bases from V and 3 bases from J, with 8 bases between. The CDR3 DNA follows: TGCGCCAGCCTTTTTAACTACGAGCAGTACTTC. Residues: CASLFNYEQYF.